This TCR beta chain was identified in a study of CD8 T cells in ankylosing spondylitis. TCRdb passed the 5' RACE reads through MiXCR, listing each CDR3 protein once. The table has just under 350,000 distinct CDR3 sequences, roughly 15% seen once. Deletions cut 8 bases from V and 7 bases from J, with 14 bases between. This CDR3 contains 13 residues. Per germline, CDR1 ENHRY and CDR2 SYGVKD. The chain combines TRBV10-3 with TRBJ2-2; a possible D gene is TRBD1 (6 bases). The sequenced material came from blood, either unsorted or a sorted T cell fraction (not recorded which). This sequence originates from a male donor with ankylosing spondylitis or in good health (not recorded which). CDR3 coding DNA: TGTGCCATCGGTCAGGGGCCCGGCGGGGAGCTGTTTTTT. Translated, it gives CAIGQGPGGELFF.